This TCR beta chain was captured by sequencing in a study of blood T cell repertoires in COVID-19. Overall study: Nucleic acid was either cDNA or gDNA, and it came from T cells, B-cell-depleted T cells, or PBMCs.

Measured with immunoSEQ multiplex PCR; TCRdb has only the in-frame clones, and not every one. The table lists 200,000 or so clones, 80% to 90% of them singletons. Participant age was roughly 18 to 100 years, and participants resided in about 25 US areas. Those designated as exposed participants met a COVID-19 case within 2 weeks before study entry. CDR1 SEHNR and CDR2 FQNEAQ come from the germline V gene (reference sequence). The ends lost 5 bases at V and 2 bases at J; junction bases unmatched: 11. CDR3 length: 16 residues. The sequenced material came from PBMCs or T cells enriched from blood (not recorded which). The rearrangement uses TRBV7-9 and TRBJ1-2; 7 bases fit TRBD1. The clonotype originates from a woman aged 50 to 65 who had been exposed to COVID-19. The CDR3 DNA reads TGTGCCAGCAGCACGACAGGGCCACAGAGAAACTATGGCTACACCTTC. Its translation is CASSTTGPQRNYGYTF.